This entry lists 7 T cell receptor beta chains sequenced from one sample in a study of cytomegalovirus exposure and HLA in healthy donors. 60 Vbeta and 13 Jbeta primers were used in PCR. The repertoire was sequenced with immunoSEQ multiplex PCR; TCRdb's copy has only in-frame clones and lacks some. The table lists more than 110,000 clones, roughly 78% of them singletons. The sample was PBMCs. The receptors were gathered from a man aged 30 to 39 in good health and CMV-seronegative.

The CDR3 region has the DNA TGTGCCTGGAGTGTCCAGGTCCTCTCTGGAAACACCATATATTTT. Translation: CAWSVQVLSGNTIYF. The chain has TRBV30 and TRBJ1-3; D uncertain. Germline CDR1 is GTSNPN and CDR2 is SVGIG (reference sequence). V dropped 0 bases and J dropped 0 bases, with 9 bases sitting between them. The CDR3 covers 15 residues.

The chain combines TRBV18 with TRBJ2-5; D not certain. V lost 3 bases and J lost 2, with 10 bases in between. The CDR3 length is 14 residues. Germline lookup yields CDR1 KGHSH and CDR2 LQKENI. CDR3 nucleotide sequence: TGTGCCAGCTCACCCCCGAAGCCTCAAGAGACCCAGTACTTC. It is translated as CASSPPKPQETQYF.

This clone was counted a few times. This chain connects TRBV5-4 to TRBJ1-1; a possible D gene is TRBD1 (5 bases). V dropped 0 bases and J dropped 5 bases, with 14 bases sitting between them. This CDR3 has 15 amino acids. Germline CDR1 and CDR2: SGHNT and YYREEE (reference sequence). The CDR3 coding sequence is TGTGCCAGCAGCTTGGAAGGGACGGGGAGGACTGAAGCTTTCTTT. Translated: CASSLEGTGRTEAFF.

The chain employs TRBV29-1 and TRBJ2-7, with 8 bases fitting TRBD1. The CDR3 totals 15 residues. Germline V gene data show CDR1 as SQVTM and CDR2 as ANQGSEA. J gave up 5 bases and V 0 bases, and 9 bases lay outside the gene matches. CDR3 nucleotide sequence: TGCAGCGTTGAAGAGATGTCAGGGGGCAGCCACGAGCAGTACTTC. Encoded protein: CSVEEMSGGSHEQYF.

The chain employs TRBV5-5 and TRBJ1-1; TRBD1 matches at 11 bases. The CDR3 loop spans 14 amino acids. V lost 3 bases and J lost 7; bases outside the gene matches: 5. Germline loops: CDR1 SGHKS, CDR2 YYEKEE (reference sequence). CDR3 nucleotides: TGTGCCAGCAGCTCTCGGACAGGGGGCGTTGAAGCTTTCTTT. This encodes CASSSRTGGVEAFF.

The rearrangement joins TRBV5-4 to TRBJ2-1; D is unresolved. V lost 1 base and J 1 base, leaving 9 bases between the germline ends. The CDR3 runs 15 residues. CDR1 and CDR2 from the germline V gene are SGHNT and YYREEE (reference sequence). The CDR3 reads CASSLPAGSYNEQFF. CDR3 nucleotide sequence: TGTGCCAGCAGCTTGCCGGCAGGTTCCTACAATGAGCAGTTCTTC.

This clone was seen only once. Other DNA sequences in this specimen translate into the identical CDR3. The rearrangement joins TRBV5-1 to TRBJ2-5; D might be TRBD2 (5 bases). CDR3 length: 13 residues. Trimming shortened V by 4 bases and J by 1 base, and 8 bases separated the two germline ends. CDR1 is SGHRS and CDR2 is YFSETQ in the germline V gene. In nucleotides, the CDR3 is TGCGCCAGCAGCCCTGGAGGCCAAGAGACCCAGTACTTC. This gives the protein CASSPGGQETQYF. Full variable domain (rest looked up from reference TRBV5-1 and TRBJ2-5): KAGVTQTPRYLIKTRGQQVTLSCSPISGHRSVSWYQQTPGQGLQFLFEYFSETQRNKGNFPGRFSGRQFSNSRSEMNVSTLELGDSALYLCASSPGGQETQYFGPGTRLLVL.